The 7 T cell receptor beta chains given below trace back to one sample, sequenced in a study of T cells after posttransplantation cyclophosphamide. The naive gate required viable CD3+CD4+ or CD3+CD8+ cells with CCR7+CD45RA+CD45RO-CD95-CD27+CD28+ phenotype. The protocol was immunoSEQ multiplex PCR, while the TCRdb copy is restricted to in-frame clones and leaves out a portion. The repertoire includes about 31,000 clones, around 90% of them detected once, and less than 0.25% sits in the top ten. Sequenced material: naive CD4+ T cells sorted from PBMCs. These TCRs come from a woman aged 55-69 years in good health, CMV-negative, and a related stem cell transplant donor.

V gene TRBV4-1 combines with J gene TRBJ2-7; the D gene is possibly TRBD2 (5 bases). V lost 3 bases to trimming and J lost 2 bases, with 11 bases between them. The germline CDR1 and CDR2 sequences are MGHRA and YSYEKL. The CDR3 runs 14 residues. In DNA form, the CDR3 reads TGCGCCAGCAGCCATCCCGGGATTGCCTACGAGCAGTACTTC. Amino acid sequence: CASSHPGIAYEQYF.

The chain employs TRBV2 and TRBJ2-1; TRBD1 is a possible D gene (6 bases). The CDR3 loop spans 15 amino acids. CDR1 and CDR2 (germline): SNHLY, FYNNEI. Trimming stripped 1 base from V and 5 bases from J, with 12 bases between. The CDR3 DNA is TGTGCCAGCAGTGAAGGAGGGACATACAACAATGAGCAGTTCTTC. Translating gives CASSEGGTYNNEQFF.

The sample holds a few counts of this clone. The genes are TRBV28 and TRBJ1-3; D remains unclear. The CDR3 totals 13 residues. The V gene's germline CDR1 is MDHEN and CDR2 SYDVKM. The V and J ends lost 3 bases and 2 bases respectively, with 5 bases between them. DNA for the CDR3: TGTGCCAGCAGTTTGGCAGCTGGAAACACCATATATTTT. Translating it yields CASSLAAGNTIYF.

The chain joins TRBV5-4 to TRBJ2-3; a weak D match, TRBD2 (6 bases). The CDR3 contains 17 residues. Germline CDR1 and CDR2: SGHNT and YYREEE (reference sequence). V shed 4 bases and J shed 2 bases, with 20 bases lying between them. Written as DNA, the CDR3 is TGTGCCAGCAGCGGTAGAGGAGGGGCCTTAAACACAGATACGCAGTATTTT. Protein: CASSGRGGALNTDTQYF.

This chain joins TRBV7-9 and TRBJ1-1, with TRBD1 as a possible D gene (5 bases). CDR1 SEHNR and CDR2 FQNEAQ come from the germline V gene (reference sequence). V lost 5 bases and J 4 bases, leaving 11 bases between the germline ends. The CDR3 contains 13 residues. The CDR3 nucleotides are TGTGCCAGCAGCCCCCAGGGAGGCACTGAAGCTTTCTTT. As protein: CASSPQGGTEAFF.

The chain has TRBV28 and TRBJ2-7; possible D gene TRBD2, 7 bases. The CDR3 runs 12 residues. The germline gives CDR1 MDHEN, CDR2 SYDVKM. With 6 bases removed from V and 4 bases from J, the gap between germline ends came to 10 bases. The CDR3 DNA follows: TGTGCCAGCAGAAAGGGGGGGTACGAGCAGTACTTC. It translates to CASRKGGYEQYF.

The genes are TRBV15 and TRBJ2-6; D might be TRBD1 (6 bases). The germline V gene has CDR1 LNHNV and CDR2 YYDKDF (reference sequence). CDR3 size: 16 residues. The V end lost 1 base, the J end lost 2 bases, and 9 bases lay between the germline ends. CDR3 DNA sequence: TGTGCCACCAGCAGAGTAGGGGGTGCTGGGGCCAACGTCCTGACTTTC. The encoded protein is CATSRVGGAGANVLTF.